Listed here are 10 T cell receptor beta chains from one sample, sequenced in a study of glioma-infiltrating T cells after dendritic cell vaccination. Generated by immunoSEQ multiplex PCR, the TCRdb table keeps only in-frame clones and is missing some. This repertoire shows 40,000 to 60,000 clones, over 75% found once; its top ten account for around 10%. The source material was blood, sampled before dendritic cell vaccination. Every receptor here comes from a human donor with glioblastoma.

CDR3 in DNA: TGTGCTAGTGGTTTGCCAGGGGGCTCCCCTTACAATGAGCAGTTCTTC. As protein: CASGLPGGSPYNEQFF. The chain carries TRBV12-5 and TRBJ2-1, with 8 positions matching TRBD1. The CDR3 spans 16 residues. Germline V gives CDR1 LGHNT, CDR2 FRNRAP. Trimming took 2 bases from V and 4 from J; bases not matched to a gene: 7.

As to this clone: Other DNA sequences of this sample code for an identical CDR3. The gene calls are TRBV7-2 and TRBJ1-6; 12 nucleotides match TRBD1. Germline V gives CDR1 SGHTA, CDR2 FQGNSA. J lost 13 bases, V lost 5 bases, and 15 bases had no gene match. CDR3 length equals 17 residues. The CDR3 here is CASSKGTGGAGGSPLHF. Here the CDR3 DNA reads TGTGCCAGCAGCAAAGGGACAGGGGGCGCAGGTGGGTCCCCCCTCCACTTT.

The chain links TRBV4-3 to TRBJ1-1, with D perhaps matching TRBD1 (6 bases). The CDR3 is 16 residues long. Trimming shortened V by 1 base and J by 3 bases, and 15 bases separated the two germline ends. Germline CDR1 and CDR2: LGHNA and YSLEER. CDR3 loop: CASSQGGLGRDTEAFF. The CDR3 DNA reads TGCGCCAGCAGCCAAGGGGGGCTGGGGAGGGACACTGAAGCTTTCTTT.

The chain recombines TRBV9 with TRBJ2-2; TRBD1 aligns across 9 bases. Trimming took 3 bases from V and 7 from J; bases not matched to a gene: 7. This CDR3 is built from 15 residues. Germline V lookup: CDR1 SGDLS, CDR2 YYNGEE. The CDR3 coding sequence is TGTGCCAGCAGCGCCCTACAGGGGGCTGGCGGGGAGCTGTTTTTT. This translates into CASSALQGAGGELFF. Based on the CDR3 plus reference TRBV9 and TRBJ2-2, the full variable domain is DSGVTQTPKHLITATGQRVTLRCSPRSGDLSVYWYQQSLDQGLQFLIQYYNGEERAKGNILERFSAQQFPDLHSELNLSSLELGDSALYFCASSALQGAGGELFFGEGSRLTVL.

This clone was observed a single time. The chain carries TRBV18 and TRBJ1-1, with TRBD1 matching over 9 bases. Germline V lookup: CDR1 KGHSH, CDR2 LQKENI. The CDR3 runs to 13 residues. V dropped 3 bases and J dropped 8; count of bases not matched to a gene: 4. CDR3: CASSPGTGNEAFF. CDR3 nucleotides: TGTGCCAGCTCACCCGGGACAGGGAACGAAGCTTTCTTT.

This CDR3 reads CASSRGQGATEAFF. CDR3 in DNA: TGCGCCAGCAGCCGGGGACAGGGGGCAACTGAAGCTTTCTTT. The rearrangement joins TRBV5-1 to TRBJ1-1; the match to TRBD1 covers 12 bases. The length of the CDR3 is 14 residues. CDR1 and CDR2 from the germline V gene are SGHRS and YFSETQ. The J segment lost 5 bases and the V segment lost 4 bases, leaving 3 bases of the junction unmatched.

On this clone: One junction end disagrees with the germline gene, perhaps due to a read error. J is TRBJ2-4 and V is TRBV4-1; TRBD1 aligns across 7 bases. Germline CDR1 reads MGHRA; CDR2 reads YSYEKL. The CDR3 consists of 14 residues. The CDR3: CASSRTGVENIQYF. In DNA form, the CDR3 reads TGTGCCAGCAGCCGTACAGGGGTGGAAAACATTCAGTACTTC.

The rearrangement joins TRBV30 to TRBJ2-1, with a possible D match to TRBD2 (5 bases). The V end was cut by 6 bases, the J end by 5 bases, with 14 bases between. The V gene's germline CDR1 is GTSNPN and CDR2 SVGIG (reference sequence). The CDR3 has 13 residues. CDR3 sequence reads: CACSGTPHNEQFF. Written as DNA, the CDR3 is TGTGCCTGCTCGGGAACCCCCCACAATGAGCAGTTCTTC.

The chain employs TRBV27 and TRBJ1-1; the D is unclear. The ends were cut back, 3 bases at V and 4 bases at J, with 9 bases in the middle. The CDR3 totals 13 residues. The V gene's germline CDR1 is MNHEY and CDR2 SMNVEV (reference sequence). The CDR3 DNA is TGTGCCAGCAGTTTTCGGCGAGGCACTGAAGCTTTCTTT. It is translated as CASSFRRGTEAFF.

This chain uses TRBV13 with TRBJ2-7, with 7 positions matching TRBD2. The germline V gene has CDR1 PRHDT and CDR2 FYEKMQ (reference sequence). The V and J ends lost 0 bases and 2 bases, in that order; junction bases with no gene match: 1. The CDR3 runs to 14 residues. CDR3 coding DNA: TGTGCCAGCAGCTTAGGTCGGGAGGCCTACGAGCAGTACTTC. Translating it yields CASSLGREAYEQYF. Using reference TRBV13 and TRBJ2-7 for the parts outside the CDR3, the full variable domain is AAGVIQSPRHLIKEKRETATLKCYPIPRHDTVYWYQQGPGQDPQFLISFYEKMQSDKGSIPDRFSAQQFSDYHSELNMSSLELGDSALYFCASSLGREAYEQYFGPGTRLTVT.